What follows are 7 T cell receptor beta chains derived from one specimen sequenced in a study of blood T cell repertoires in COVID-19. Here immunoSEQ multiplex PCR was the method, and the copy in TCRdb shows in-frame clones only, minus some. Altogether 250,000 to 350,000 clones are present, roughly 80% being singletons, with the ten largest covering almost 1.5%. Sample: peripheral blood. The receptors were gathered from a human donor with COVID-19, enrolled during active disease. The donor label of this sample is uncertain.

V usage is TRBV7-9 and J usage is TRBJ2-1; 12 bases match TRBD2. Germline CDR1 and CDR2: SEHNR and FQNEAQ (reference sequence). The CDR3 is 15 residues long. The V segment lost 5 bases and the J segment 7 bases; nucleotides outside the gene matches: 6. CDR3 loop: CASSPTGTSGNEQFF. The CDR3 DNA reads as TGTGCCAGCAGCCCGACGGGGACTAGCGGGAATGAGCAGTTCTTC.

The rearrangement uses TRBV5-1 and TRBJ2-7; TRBD1 is a possible D gene (5 bases). This CDR3 contains 13 residues. V was trimmed by 4 bases and J by 5 bases, leaving 13 bases between them. The germline CDR1 and CDR2 sequences are SGHRS and YFSETQ. CDR3 nucleotides: TGCGCCAGCAGCCAGCAGGGCGAGGACGAGCAGTACTTC. This translates into CASSQQGEDEQYF. The entire variable domain, with the rest obtained from reference TRBV5-1 and TRBJ2-7, is as follows: KAGVTQTPRYLIKTRGQQVTLSCSPISGHRSVSWYQQTPGQGLQFLFEYFSETQRNKGNFPGRFSGRQFSNSRSEMNVSTLELGDSALYLCASSQQGEDEQYFGPGTRLTVT.

This chain joins TRBV15 and TRBJ2-7; 13 positions match TRBD2. From germline, CDR1 is LNHNV and CDR2 YYDKDF (reference sequence). This CDR3 has 14 amino acids. The V segment lost 5 bases and the J segment 6 bases; nucleotides outside the gene matches: 4. The CDR3 region is CATSSRTSGSEQYF. CDR3 bases: TGTGCCACCAGCTCAAGGACTAGCGGGAGCGAGCAGTACTTC.

The V call is TRBV19, the J call TRBJ1-5, with no clear D. The CDR3 consists of 16 residues. V gave up 4 bases and J gave up 3 bases, with 16 bases separating them. Germline assignment: CDR1 LNHDA and CDR2 SQIVND (reference sequence). In nucleotides, the CDR3 is TGTGCCAGTAGTACCGGAGTTCGTGGTTCCAATCAGCCCCAGCATTTT. Translation gives CASSTGVRGSNQPQHF. Using reference TRBV19 and TRBJ1-5 for the parts outside the CDR3, the full variable domain is DGGITQSPKYLFRKEGQNVTLSCEQNLNHDAMYWYRQDPGQGLRLIYYSQIVNDFQKGDIAEGYSVSREKKESFPLTVTSAQKNPTAFYLCASSTGVRGSNQPQHFGDGTRLSIL.

The chain couples TRBV5-1 to TRBJ2-7, with 7 bases that match TRBD1. The CDR3 is 16 residues long. V lost 4 bases, J lost 3 bases, and 13 bases stayed unmatched. Looked up from germline, CDR1 is SGHRS and CDR2 is YFSETQ. CDR3 in amino acids: CASSGAPGQNLYEQYF. DNA of the CDR3: TGCGCCAGCAGCGGTGCTCCGGGACAGAACCTCTACGAGCAGTACTTC.

This chain connects TRBV6-5 to TRBJ2-7, with no clear D. Germline V lookup: CDR1 MNHEY, CDR2 SVGAGI. The CDR3 is 13 amino acids. The ends were cut back, 6 bases at V and 2 bases at J, with 11 bases in the middle. The CDR3 DNA reads as TGTGCCAGCAGCCAAGAGCGCCCCTACGAGCAGTACTTC. This sequence encodes CASSQERPYEQYF.

This clone has only one observation. V and J are TRBV11-3 and TRBJ2-3; D is perhaps TRBD2 (6 bases). This CDR3 contains 15 residues. The germline gives CDR1 SGHNT, CDR2 YENEEA. The germline V and J ends were trimmed by 1 base and 3 bases, with 11 bases remaining between them. The CDR3 loop reads CASSLGGARTDTQYF. CDR3 nucleotide sequence: TGTGCCAGCAGCTTAGGCGGGGCACGAACAGATACGCAGTATTTT.